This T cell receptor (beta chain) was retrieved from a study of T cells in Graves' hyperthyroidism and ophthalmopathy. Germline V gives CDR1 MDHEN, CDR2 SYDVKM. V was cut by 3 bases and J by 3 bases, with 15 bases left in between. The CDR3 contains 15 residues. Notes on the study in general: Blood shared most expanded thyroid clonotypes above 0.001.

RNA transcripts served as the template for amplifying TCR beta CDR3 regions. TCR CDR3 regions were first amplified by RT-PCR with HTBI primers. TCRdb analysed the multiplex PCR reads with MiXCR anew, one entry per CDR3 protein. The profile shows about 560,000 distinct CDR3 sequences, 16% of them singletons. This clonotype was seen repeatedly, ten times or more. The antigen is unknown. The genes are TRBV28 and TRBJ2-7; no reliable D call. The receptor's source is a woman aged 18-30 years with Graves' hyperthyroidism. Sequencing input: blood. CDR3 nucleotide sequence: TGTGCCAGCAGTTTTAGGTGGCAGGTAATCTACGAGCAGTACTTC. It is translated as CASSFRWQVIYEQYF.